Listed here are 25 T cell receptor beta chains from one sample, sequenced in a study of T cells after yellow fever vaccination. TCRdb independently ran MiXCR on the 5' RACE reads; one entry per CDR3 protein. The sample consists of roughly 240,000 distinct CDR3 sequences, roughly 6.2% of them appearing once. The material was CD4+ T cells sorted from PBMCs, obtained on the day of the yellow fever booster vaccination. These receptors were taken from a man aged 25 to 40 who received the YFV17D yellow fever vaccine.

This clonotype was counted at least ten times. The chain couples TRBV4-2 to TRBJ2-7, with 11 bases fitting TRBD2. V trimming: 5 bases; J trimming: 4 bases; junction bases outside the gene matches: 7. Germline V gives CDR1 LGHNA, CDR2 YNFKEQ. This CDR3 has 15 residues. CDR3 residues: CASSDTSGSAYEQYF. The CDR3 DNA reads TGTGCCAGCAGCGACACTAGCGGGAGCGCGTACGAGCAGTACTTC.

This chain uses TRBV4-3 with TRBJ2-1; no clear D gene. The CDR3 is 14 residues long. V was pared by 1 base and J by 4 bases, with 8 bases between. Looked up from germline, CDR1 is LGHNA and CDR2 is YSLEER. The CDR3 sequence: CASSQARLYNEQFF. The CDR3 nucleotides are TGCGCCAGCAGCCAAGCTCGCCTGTACAATGAGCAGTTCTTC.

CDR3 DNA: TGCGCCAGCAGCCAAGATCAGCCTAGCGGGTACAATGAGCAGTTCTTC. Translating it yields CASSQDQPSGYNEQFF. The chain is built from TRBV4-3 and TRBJ2-1; 8 bases fit TRBD2. The CDR3 loop spans 16 amino acids. The V gene's germline CDR1 is LGHNA and CDR2 YSLEER. Trimming removed 0 bases from V and 4 bases from J; junction bases left unmatched: 5.

This clonotype was seen only a few times. The V gene is TRBV30, the J gene TRBJ2-1, with D possibly being TRBD2 (6 bases). CDR1 and CDR2 (germline): GTSNPN, SVGIG (reference sequence). The ends were cut back, 4 bases at V and 3 bases at J, with 13 bases in the middle. The length of the CDR3 is 14 residues. CDR3 sequence: CAWIRRDFYNEQFF. The CDR3 region has the DNA TGTGCCTGGATAAGGCGGGACTTCTACAATGAGCAGTTCTTC. Combining the CDR3 with reference TRBV30 and TRBJ2-1 gives the whole variable domain SQTIHQWPATLVQPVGSPLSLECTVEGTSNPNLYWYRQAAGRGLQLLFYSVGIGQISSEVPQNLSASRPQDRQFILSSKKLLLSDSGFYLCAWIRRDFYNEQFFGPGTRLTVL.

The V call is TRBV24-1, the J call TRBJ2-2; D unresolved. Deletions cut 5 bases from V and 3 bases from J, with 9 bases between. This CDR3 contains 14 residues. CDR1 KGHDR and CDR2 SFDVKD come from the germline V gene. The CDR3: CATSADTHTGELFF. CDR3 sequence (DNA): TGTGCCACCAGTGCTGACACCCACACCGGGGAGCTGTTTTTT.

There are many counts of this clonotype. The chain employs TRBV12-3 or TRBV12-4 and TRBJ1-1, with 8 bases matching TRBD1. With V trimmed by 6 bases and J by 1 base, 1 base remained unmatched. CDR3 length: 13 amino acids. Written as DNA, the CDR3 is TGTGCCAGCAGGGACAGGGCGAACACTGAAGCTTTCTTT. The encoded protein is CASRDRANTEAFF.

This clonotype showed up just a few times. CDR3 protein: CASTWGVDTEAFF. The CDR3 DNA is TGTGCCAGTACCTGGGGGGTGGACACTGAAGCTTTCTTT. The gene calls are TRBV19 and TRBJ1-1; weak D call: TRBD1 (5 bases). V was clipped by 7 bases and J by 3 bases, with 12 bases between them. The CDR3 is 13 residues long. The germline CDR1 and CDR2 sequences are LNHDA and SQIVND (reference sequence).

A few counts support this clonotype. V and J are TRBV20-1 and TRBJ2-1; 10 bases map to TRBD2. Per the germline V gene, CDR1 is DFQATT and CDR2 is SNEGSKA (reference sequence). The CDR3 consists of 14 residues. V shed 4 bases, J shed 7 bases, and the junction held 7 bases outside the gene matches. This chain's CDR3 is CSATSGRSGNEQFF. In DNA, the CDR3 is TGCAGTGCTACTAGCGGGAGATCGGGGAATGAGCAGTTCTTC.

This chain connects TRBV20-1 to TRBJ2-4, with 10 bases aligning to TRBD2. The CDR3 totals 16 residues. Germline V CDR1 and CDR2: DFQATT, SNEGSKA (reference sequence). The junction had 9 bases not matched to a gene; V was cut back by 1 base and J by 6 bases. In nucleotides, the CDR3 is TGCAGTGCTAGAGCCTTGACTAGCGGGTATCTAAACATTCAGTACTTC. The encoded protein is CSARALTSGYLNIQYF.

This clonotype was observed a few times. The chain recombines TRBV18 with TRBJ2-1, with unresolved D. Germline V gene lookup returns CDR1 KGHSH and CDR2 LQKENI. This CDR3 region has 15 residues. The V end was cut by 1 base, the J end by 15 bases, with 22 bases between. CDR3 in amino acids: CASSPLDTHYGGPFF. Written as DNA, the CDR3 is TGTGCCAGCTCACCACTCGATACCCACTACGGCGGTCCGTTCTTC.

The chain joins TRBV12-3 or TRBV12-4 to TRBJ1-6; maybe TRBD1 (5 bases). V dropped 5 bases and J dropped 7 bases, with 12 bases sitting between them. The CDR3 extends over 14 amino acids. The CDR3 nucleotides read TGTGCCAGCAGTCCTAACAGGTGGAATTCACCCCTCCACTTT. Protein product: CASSPNRWNSPLHF.

J is TRBJ2-1 and V is TRBV10-3; D call uncertain. This CDR3 has 13 amino acids. Germline CDR1 ENHRY, CDR2 SYGVKD. Trimming shortened V by 10 bases and J by 5 bases, and 15 bases separated the two germline ends. This CDR3 is CATRPGQDNEQFF. Here the CDR3 DNA reads TGTGCCACCCGCCCGGGTCAGGACAATGAGCAGTTCTTC.

This clonotype occurred many times. The chain has TRBV20-1 and TRBJ2-7; no definite D call. This CDR3 spans 14 amino acids. V was clipped by 1 base and J by 0 bases, with 10 bases between them. CDR1 and CDR2 from the germline V gene are DFQATT and SNEGSKA (reference sequence). CDR3 in DNA: TGCAGTGCTAGAGGGATAGCTTTCTCCTACGAGCAGTACTTC. This translates into CSARGIAFSYEQYF.

About this clonotype itself: A much larger clone sits a single nucleotide away, making a read error possible. The chain links TRBV5-6 to TRBJ2-3; 9 positions match TRBD2. Germline V gene data show CDR1 as SGHDT and CDR2 as YYEEEE. V was clipped by 3 bases and J by 4 bases; unmatched bases: 9. This CDR3 has 16 residues. The CDR3 sequence: CASSSTGTSRADTQYF. CDR3 bases: TGTGCCAGCAGCTCAACCGGGACTAGCCGCGCAGATACGCAGTATTTT.

The rearrangement uses TRBV10-3 and TRBJ1-5; no clear D gene. Trimming took 2 bases from V and 0 from J, leaving 8 bases between them. The V gene's germline CDR1 is ENHRY and CDR2 SYGVKD. The CDR3 is 15 residues long. Here the CDR3 reads CAISETRDSNQPQHF. DNA of the CDR3: TGTGCCATCAGTGAGACACGGGATAGCAATCAGCCCCAGCATTTT.

This clonotype was detected a few times. This sequence joins TRBV14 and TRBJ2-7, with 7 nucleotides matching TRBD2. Germline V gives CDR1 SGHDN, CDR2 FVKESK. The CDR3 loop spans 21 amino acids. The ends lost 1 base at V and 3 bases at J; junction bases unmatched: 24. CDR3 DNA sequence: TGTGCCAGCAGCCAAGGCCCTAGCGGAAAATTTACAACGCCCCCCAGCTACGAGCAGTACTTC. Translation: CASSQGPSGKFTTPPSYEQYF. The full variable domain, with the rest looked up from reference TRBV14 and TRBJ2-7, is EAGVTQFPSHSVIEKGQTVTLRCDPISGHDNLYWYRRVMGKEIKFLLHFVKESKQDESGMPNNRFLAERTGGTYSTLKVQPAELEDSGVYFCASSQGPSGKFTTPPSYEQYFGPGTRLTVT.

This clonotype was detected a few times. The rearrangement joins TRBV20-1 to TRBJ2-7, with 8 bases that match TRBD1. CDR3 length equals 15 residues. Germline V gene data show CDR1 as DFQATT and CDR2 as SNEGSKA (reference sequence). V was pared by 6 bases and J by 9 bases, with 19 bases of the junction left unmatched. CDR3 DNA sequence: TGCAGTGCGACCCTCCCGGACAGGGAAAGACGATTGCAGTACTTC. Amino acids: CSATLPDRERRLQYF.

This clonotype was seen repeatedly, ten times or more. The rearrangement links TRBV12-3 or TRBV12-4 to TRBJ1-6; D is ambiguous. The ends were cut back, 9 bases at V and 5 bases at J, with 11 bases in the middle. CDR3 length: 13 amino acids. For the CDR3, the DNA is TGTGCCAGTAGGACGGAAAATAATTCACCCCTCCACTTT. The encoded protein is CASRTENNSPLHF.

This clonotype has more than one count but fewer than ten. The rearrangement joins TRBV13 to TRBJ2-5; 9 nucleotides line up with TRBD2. The length of the CDR3 is 22 residues. Germline assignment: CDR1 PRHDT and CDR2 FYEKMQ (reference sequence). With V trimmed by 5 bases and J by 3 bases, 28 bases remained unmatched. For the CDR3, the DNA is TGTGCCAGCAGCAATAGCCCGCAGACTAGCGGACACTGGCAGACGGGCAAAGAGACCCAGTACTTC. It yields the protein CASSNSPQTSGHWQTGKETQYF.

This clonotype has at least ten counts. The chain links TRBV5-1 to TRBJ2-1; D might be TRBD1 (5 bases). The V gene's germline CDR1 is SGHRS and CDR2 YFSETQ. This CDR3 has 16 amino acids. Trimming shortened V by 4 bases and J by 4 bases, and 18 bases separated the two germline ends. Written as DNA, the CDR3 is TGCGCCAGCAGCCCCCTGGGGCCCTACCTTTACAATGAGCAGTTCTTC. Encoded protein: CASSPLGPYLYNEQFF.

This clonotype was counted ten times or more. The chain links TRBV5-1 to TRBJ2-7; D uncertain. Germline V gene data show CDR1 as SGHRS and CDR2 as YFSETQ. The CDR3 spans 13 residues. Trimming shortened V by 1 base and J by 0 bases, and 5 bases separated the two germline ends. CDR3 region: CASSLLPSYEQYF. The CDR3 bases are TGCGCCAGCAGCTTGCTCCCCTCCTACGAGCAGTACTTC. The full variable domain, rest sourced from reference TRBV5-1 and TRBJ2-7, is KAGVTQTPRYLIKTRGQQVTLSCSPISGHRSVSWYQQTPGQGLQFLFEYFSETQRNKGNFPGRFSGRQFSNSRSEMNVSTLELGDSALYLCASSLLPSYEQYFGPGTRLTVT.

This clonotype was seen more than once but under ten times. The chain is built from TRBV19 and TRBJ1-6; D ambiguous. The CDR3 covers 14 residues. Between the trimmed V and J ends, which lost 3 bases and 5 bases, there was a span of 8 bases. Germline CDR1 and CDR2: LNHDA and SQIVND (reference sequence). CDR3 loop: CASSMRRDNSPLHF. The CDR3 nucleotides read TGTGCCAGTAGTATGAGACGGGATAATTCACCCCTCCACTTT. The full variable domain, rest sourced from reference TRBV19 and TRBJ1-6, is DGGITQSPKYLFRKEGQNVTLSCEQNLNHDAMYWYRQDPGQGLRLIYYSQIVNDFQKGDIAEGYSVSREKKESFPLTVTSAQKNPTAFYLCASSMRRDNSPLHFGNGTRLTVT.

There are many counts of this clonotype. The chain carries TRBV30 and TRBJ1-5; perhaps TRBD1 as D (5 bases). There are 15 residues in the CDR3. The V end lost 2 bases, the J end lost 8 bases, and 19 bases lay between the germline ends. Germline lookup yields CDR1 GTSNPN and CDR2 SVGIG (reference sequence). In DNA form, the CDR3 reads TGTGCCTGGAGTTCCGCCGGGACCGAAATCAAGCCCCAGCATTTT. Protein: CAWSSAGTEIKPQHF.

This clonotype was counted at least ten times. V usage is TRBV5-5 and J usage is TRBJ1-1; a possible D gene is TRBD1 (5 bases). This CDR3 is built from 15 residues. Per germline, CDR1 SGHKS and CDR2 YYEKEE (reference sequence). V lost 0 bases, J lost 6 bases, and 15 bases lay in between. CDR3 DNA: TGTGCCAGCAGCTTGGCAGGGACGTTTGGGGCTGAAGCTTTCTTT. Translating gives CASSLAGTFGAEAFF.

This clonotype was seen a few times. The chain recombines TRBV11-1 with TRBJ2-4; 8 nucleotides align to TRBD2. The CDR3 totals 13 residues. Germline values: CDR1 SGHAT, CDR2 FQDESV (reference sequence). With V trimmed by 5 bases and J by 6 bases, 3 bases remained unmatched. The CDR3 DNA follows: TGTGCCAGCAGCCTGGCGGGGGGAAACATTCAGTACTTC. Translation gives CASSLAGGNIQYF.